This T cell receptor beta chain was retrieved from a study of CD8 T cells in ankylosing spondylitis. TCRdb re-derived calls from the 5' RACE reads in MiXCR, one entry per CDR3 protein. The table lists around 250,000 distinct CDR3 sequences, more than 15% of them singletons. This CDR3 region has 15 residues. V dropped 3 bases and J dropped 7 bases, with 17 bases sitting between them. This clonotype was detected a few times. Its specificity is not known. General study points: CD8+ by phenotype, disease-linked clones were relatively rare in peripheral blood. Characteristic of ankylosing spondylitis blood, it appeared, was a TCR beta motif comprising roughly 8 highly homologous variants.

Sequenced material: blood, either unsorted or a sorted T cell fraction (not recorded which). The sequence was obtained from a male donor with ankylosing spondylitis or in good health (not recorded which). The J gene is TRBJ2-3, the V gene TRBV12-3 or TRBV12-4; D uncertain. The CDR3 coding sequence is TGTGCCAGCAGTTTGGATCTGGGGATCCCGAATACGCAGTATTTT. Translating it yields CASSLDLGIPNTQYF.